The 27 T cell receptor beta chains reported below all come from one sample, sequenced in a study of OX40 agonist ivuxolimab in advanced cancers. The table came from immunoSEQ multiplex PCR; TCRdb's copy has only in-frame clones and leaves some out. This sample carries tens of thousands of clones, approximately 90% of them seen once, and the ten largest clones take approximately 3%. The sample here was CD4+ or CD8+ T cells sorted from blood, taken in a trial of the OX40 agonist ivuxolimab. These receptors all stem from an adult with an advanced solid tumor such as melanoma, head and neck, liver or kidney cancer.

This sequence joins TRBV4-1 and TRBJ1-1; D is undetermined. CDR1 and CDR2 from the germline V gene are MGHRA and YSYEKL. CDR3 length equals 17 residues. Trimming removed 1 base at V and 1 base at J, with 16 bases between. The CDR3 sequence is CASSQVGVLNRNTEAFF. The CDR3 nucleotides are TGCGCCAGCAGCCAAGTTGGGGTACTGAACCGGAACACTGAAGCTTTCTTT.

The chain carries TRBV2 and TRBJ2-1; possibly TRBD2 for D (6 bases). V was pared by 5 bases and J by 6 bases, with 11 bases between. Germline assignment: CDR1 SNHLY and CDR2 FYNNEI. CDR3 length: 13 residues. The CDR3 DNA reads TGTGCCAGCAGTACCCAGGGAGGCAATGAGCAGTTCTTC. This translates into CASSTQGGNEQFF.

The chain employs TRBV28 and TRBJ1-2; D gene ambiguous. Per germline, CDR1 MDHEN and CDR2 SYDVKM. This CDR3 is 12 amino acids long. The ends were cut back, 6 bases at V and 5 bases at J, with 10 bases in the middle. CDR3 DNA: TGTGCCAGCAGCCGGCCCCGTTATGGCTACACCTTC. This sequence encodes CASSRPRYGYTF.

This rearrangement joins TRBV11-1 to TRBJ1-4; D is undetermined. Trimming took off 1 base at V and 4 bases at J, with 10 bases between the two ends. In germline, CDR1 is SGHAT, CDR2 FQDESV (reference sequence). CDR3 size: 15 residues. The CDR3 is CASSLVSAGNEKLFF. The CDR3 DNA reads TGTGCCAGCAGCTTAGTTTCCGCGGGTAATGAAAAACTGTTTTTT.

The chain joins TRBV7-9 to TRBJ2-6; D gene uncertain. Trimming pared 4 bases from V and 0 bases from J, leaving 13 bases between. CDR3 length: 17 residues. Germline assignment: CDR1 SEHNR and CDR2 FQNEAQ (reference sequence). DNA for the CDR3: TGTGCCAGCAGCTCCTCTGGGGTTACCTCTGGGGCCAACGTCCTGACTTTC. It yields the protein CASSSSGVTSGANVLTF.

The rearrangement uses TRBV5-1 and TRBJ2-3; 7 bases align to TRBD2. CDR3 length: 14 residues. With V trimmed by 4 bases and J by 0 bases, 2 bases remained unmatched. The V gene's germline CDR1 is SGHRS and CDR2 YFSETQ. CDR3 bases: TGCGCCAGCAGCCTTAGCGGGAGCACAGATACGCAGTATTTT. This gives the protein CASSLSGSTDTQYF.

The V and J genes are TRBV2 and TRBJ2-5, with 7 bases matching TRBD2. Germline V gene data show CDR1 as SNHLY and CDR2 as FYNNEI. V was clipped by 6 bases and J by 3 bases; unmatched bases: 10. This CDR3 contains 15 residues. The CDR3 sequence: CASRAKREGKETQYF. Here the CDR3 DNA reads TGTGCCAGCAGAGCGAAGAGGGAGGGGAAAGAGACCCAGTACTTC.

The chain recombines TRBV5-5 with TRBJ1-3, with D uncertain. The CDR3 totals 15 residues. Trimming removed 4 bases at V and 4 bases at J, with 15 bases between. Germline V lookup: CDR1 SGHKS, CDR2 YYEKEE (reference sequence). The CDR3 DNA reads as TGTGCCAGCAGCCGCCGAGTGGTCGACGGAAACACCATATATTTT. Encoded protein: CASSRRVVDGNTIYF. Full variable domain (outside the CDR3, taken from reference TRBV5-5 and TRBJ1-3): DAGVTQSPTHLIKTRGQQVTLRCSPISGHKSVSWYQQVLGQGPQFIFQYYEKEERGRGNFPDRFSARQFPNYSSELNVNALLLGDSALYLCASSRRVVDGNTIYFGEGSWLTVV.

The rearrangement joins TRBV13 to TRBJ2-3, with 10 bases matching TRBD1. V dropped 5 bases and J dropped 10; count of bases not matched to a gene: 15. This CDR3 region has 16 residues. Germline lookup yields CDR1 PRHDT and CDR2 FYEKMQ (reference sequence). This CDR3 is CASSDRDRGFNDPQYF. The CDR3 bases are TGTGCCAGCAGCGACCGGGACAGGGGATTTAATGATCCGCAGTATTTT.

The genes are TRBV7-8 and TRBJ2-7, with D tentatively TRBD1 or TRBD2 (5 bases each). The V end was cut by 2 bases, the J end by 1 base, with 15 bases between. CDR3 size: 16 residues. From germline, CDR1 is SGHVS and CDR2 FQNEAQ. CDR3 amino acids: CASSLHLGEGSYEQYF. DNA for the CDR3: TGTGCCAGCAGCTTACATCTGGGAGAGGGGTCCTACGAGCAGTACTTC.

Here the CDR3 reads CASRRDSLSSYEQYF. The CDR3 nucleotides read TGTGCCAGCAGGAGGGACTCCTTGAGCTCCTACGAGCAGTACTTC. The J gene is TRBJ2-7, the V gene TRBV27; weak D call: TRBD2 (6 bases). V dropped 6 bases and J dropped 0 bases, with 15 bases sitting between them. The CDR3 length is 15 residues. Germline V lookup: CDR1 MNHEY, CDR2 SMNVEV (reference sequence).

The chain recombines TRBV4-1 with TRBJ2-1; D possibly corresponds to TRBD2 (6 bases). The CDR3 is 14 residues long. V shed 1 base and J shed 7 bases, with 11 bases lying between them. Germline lookup yields CDR1 MGHRA and CDR2 YSYEKL. DNA of the CDR3: TGCGCCAGCAGCCAAGGGGACTTCAGGAATGAGCAGTTCTTC. It specifies CASSQGDFRNEQFF.

The chain has TRBV5-4 and TRBJ2-7; D possibly corresponds to TRBD1 (6 bases). V was shortened by 4 bases and J by 4 bases, with 15 bases between the two germline ends. From germline, CDR1 is SGHNT and CDR2 YYREEE (reference sequence). This CDR3 has 14 residues. The CDR3 coding sequence is TGTGCCAGCAGCCAAGGGGGTCTCGTGTACGAGCAGTACTTC. Translated, it gives CASSQGGLVYEQYF.

The chain employs TRBV5-1 and TRBJ2-5, with 7 bases fitting TRBD1. Germline CDR1 reads SGHRS; CDR2 reads YFSETQ. V gave up 4 bases and J gave up 1 base; unmatched junction bases: 4. CDR3 length: 14 amino acids. This CDR3 is CASSTGQIQETQYF. In DNA, the CDR3 is TGCGCCAGCAGCACGGGACAGATCCAAGAGACCCAGTACTTC.

This clone was seen only a few times. As DNA, the CDR3 is TGTGCCAGCAGTGACTTCCCAGGGGGTAGTGAAAAACTGTTTTTT. Its protein is CASSDFPGGSEKLFF. The V and J genes are TRBV6-6 and TRBJ1-4, with TRBD1 matching over 7 bases. Germline lookup yields CDR1 MNHNY and CDR2 SVGAGI (reference sequence). This CDR3 spans 15 amino acids. V trimming: 5 bases; J trimming: 7 bases; junction bases outside the gene matches: 10.

The chain is built from TRBV19 and TRBJ2-1, with TRBD2 matching 9 bases. V shed 4 bases and J 8 bases; nucleotides not matched to a gene: 6. From germline, CDR1 is LNHDA and CDR2 SQIVND (reference sequence). This CDR3 has 14 residues. As DNA, the CDR3 is TGTGCCAGTAGTAACTTAGCGGGAGACGATGAGCAGTTCTTC. This sequence encodes CASSNLAGDDEQFF.

V usage is TRBV29-1 and J usage is TRBJ1-1, with no clear D. This CDR3 comprises 12 residues. Deletions cut 4 bases from V and 0 bases from J, with 6 bases between. Germline V lookup: CDR1 SQVTM, CDR2 ANQGSEA. The CDR3 nucleotides read TGCAGCGTTGGTCGGATGAACACTGAAGCTTTCTTT. Encoded protein: CSVGRMNTEAFF.

The gene calls are TRBV25-1 and TRBJ1-2; D unresolved. The CDR3 consists of 13 residues. Germline V CDR1 and CDR2: MGHDK, SYGVNS. The germline V and J ends were trimmed by 0 bases and 0 bases, with 2 bases remaining between them. The CDR3 DNA reads as TGTGCCAGCAGTGAATATGCTAACTATGGCTACACCTTC. Amino acid sequence: CASSEYANYGYTF.

This chain connects TRBV5-1 to TRBJ1-1; unclear D gene. The CDR3 length is 11 residues. V shed 5 bases and J shed 12 bases, with 14 bases lying between them. Germline lookup yields CDR1 SGHRS and CDR2 YFSETQ. The CDR3 is CASRTGYIPFF. DNA for the CDR3: TGCGCCAGCAGGACCGGTTATATACCTTTCTTT. The variable domain in full, with the rest retrieved from reference TRBV5-1 and TRBJ1-1, is KAGVTQTPRYLIKTRGQQVTLSCSPISGHRSVSWYQQTPGQGLQFLFEYFSETQRNKGNFPGRFSGRQFSNSRSEMNVSTLELGDSALYLCASRTGYIPFFGQGTRLTVV.

The J gene is TRBJ2-2, the V gene TRBV18; 7 nucleotides agree with TRBD1. The V segment lost 3 bases and the J segment 3 bases; nucleotides outside the gene matches: 4. The CDR3 is made up of 15 amino acids. The germline gives CDR1 KGHSH, CDR2 LQKENI. DNA of the CDR3: TGTGCCAGCTCACCGACAGGGCCCTACACCGGGGAGCTGTTTTTT. It codes for CASSPTGPYTGELFF.

The DNA for the CDR3 is TGTGCCTGGAGTGTGCAGGGGGAGCAGCTGTTTTTT. Protein sequence: CAWSVQGEQLFF. This sequence joins TRBV30 and TRBJ2-2, with 7 bases fitting TRBD1. J lost 12 bases, V lost 0 bases, and 4 bases had no gene match. The CDR3 contains 12 residues. CDR1 and CDR2 (germline): GTSNPN, SVGIG (reference sequence).

J is TRBJ2-1 and V is TRBV9; possible D gene TRBD2, 6 bases. Germline assignment: CDR1 SGDLS and CDR2 YYNGEE. This CDR3 comprises 15 residues. The ends were cut back, 1 base at V and 0 bases at J, with 8 bases in the middle. The CDR3 DNA reads TGTGCCAGCAGCGTATGGGGGGACTCCTACAATGAGCAGTTCTTC. It translates to CASSVWGDSYNEQFF.

In DNA, the CDR3 is TGCGCCAGCAGCTTGGCCCAGGGGGCGGATTCCGGGGAGCTGTTTTTT. Amino acids: CASSLAQGADSGELFF. The chain links TRBV5-1 to TRBJ2-2; TRBD1 aligns across 8 bases. Unmatched junction bases numbered 7, after V lost 0 bases and J lost 6 bases. CDR1 and CDR2 (germline): SGHRS, YFSETQ. The CDR3 is made up of 16 amino acids.

The chain combines TRBV4-3 with TRBJ1-3, with TRBD1 as a possible D gene (6 bases). Germline V gives CDR1 LGHNA, CDR2 YSLEER. V lost 0 bases and J lost 3, with 9 bases in between. The CDR3 consists of 15 residues. The CDR3 region has the DNA TGCGCCAGCAGCCAAGATCCACAGGGTGGAAACACCATATATTTT. Amino acids: CASSQDPQGGNTIYF.

As DNA, the CDR3 is TGTGCCTGGAGTGGGGATAGCGGGAGCTCCTACGAGCAGTACTTC. Its translation: CAWSGDSGSSYEQYF. V usage is TRBV30 and J usage is TRBJ2-7; 9 nucleotides align to TRBD2. The ends lost 1 base at V and 0 bases at J; junction bases unmatched: 4. This CDR3 comprises 15 residues. The germline CDR1 and CDR2 sequences are GTSNPN and SVGIG (reference sequence).

The chain links TRBV5-1 to TRBJ2-2; 10 bases fit TRBD1. V gave up 3 bases and J gave up 4 bases; unmatched junction bases: 0. There are 14 residues in the CDR3. Germline loops: CDR1 SGHRS, CDR2 YFSETQ. In DNA, the CDR3 is TGCGCCAGCAGCTGGACAGGGGGCACCGGGGAGCTGTTTTTT. Protein product: CASSWTGGTGELFF. The variable domain in full, with the rest retrieved from reference TRBV5-1 and TRBJ2-2, is KAGVTQTPRYLIKTRGQQVTLSCSPISGHRSVSWYQQTPGQGLQFLFEYFSETQRNKGNFPGRFSGRQFSNSRSEMNVSTLELGDSALYLCASSWTGGTGELFFGEGSRLTVL.

This sequence joins TRBV2 and TRBJ2-1, with 8 bases aligning to TRBD1. V trimming: 5 bases; J trimming: 8 bases; junction bases outside the gene matches: 2. The CDR3 runs to 12 residues. Germline V CDR1 and CDR2: SNHLY, FYNNEI. The CDR3 sequence is CASSLDRDEQFF. Here the CDR3 DNA reads TGTGCCAGCAGTTTGGACAGGGATGAGCAGTTCTTC.